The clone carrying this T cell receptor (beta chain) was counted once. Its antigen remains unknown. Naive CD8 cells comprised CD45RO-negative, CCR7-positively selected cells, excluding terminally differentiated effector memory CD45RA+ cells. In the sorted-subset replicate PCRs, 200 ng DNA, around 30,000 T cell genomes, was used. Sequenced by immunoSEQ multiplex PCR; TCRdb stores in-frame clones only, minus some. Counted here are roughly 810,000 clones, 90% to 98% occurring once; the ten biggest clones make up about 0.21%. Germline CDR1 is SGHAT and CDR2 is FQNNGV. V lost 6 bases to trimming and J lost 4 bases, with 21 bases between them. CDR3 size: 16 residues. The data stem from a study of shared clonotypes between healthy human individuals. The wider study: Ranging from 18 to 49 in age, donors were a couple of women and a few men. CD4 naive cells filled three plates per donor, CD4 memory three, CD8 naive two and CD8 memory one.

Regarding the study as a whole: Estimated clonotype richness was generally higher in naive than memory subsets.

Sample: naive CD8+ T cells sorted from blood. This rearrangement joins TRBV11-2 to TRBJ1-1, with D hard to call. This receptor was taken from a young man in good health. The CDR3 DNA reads TGTGCCAGCAGACCGCACATGTACCGGGATTTCACTGAAGCTTTCTTT. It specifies CASRPHMYRDFTEAFF.